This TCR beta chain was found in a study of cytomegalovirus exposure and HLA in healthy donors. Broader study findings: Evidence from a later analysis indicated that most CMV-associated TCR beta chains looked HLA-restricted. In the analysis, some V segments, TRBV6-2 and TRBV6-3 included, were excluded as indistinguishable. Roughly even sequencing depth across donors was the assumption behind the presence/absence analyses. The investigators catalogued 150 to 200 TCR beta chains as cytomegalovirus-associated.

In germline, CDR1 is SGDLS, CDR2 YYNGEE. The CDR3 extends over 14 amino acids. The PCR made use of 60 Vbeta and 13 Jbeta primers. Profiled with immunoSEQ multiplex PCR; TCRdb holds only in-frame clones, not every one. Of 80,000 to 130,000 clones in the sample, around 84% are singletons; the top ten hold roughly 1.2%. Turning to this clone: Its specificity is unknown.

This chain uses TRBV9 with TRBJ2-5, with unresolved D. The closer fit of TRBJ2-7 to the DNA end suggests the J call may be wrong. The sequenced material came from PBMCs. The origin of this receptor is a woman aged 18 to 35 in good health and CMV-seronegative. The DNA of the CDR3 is TGTGCCAGCAGCCCCACAGATCTTCCCGACGAGCAGTACTTC. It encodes CASSPTDLPDEQYF.